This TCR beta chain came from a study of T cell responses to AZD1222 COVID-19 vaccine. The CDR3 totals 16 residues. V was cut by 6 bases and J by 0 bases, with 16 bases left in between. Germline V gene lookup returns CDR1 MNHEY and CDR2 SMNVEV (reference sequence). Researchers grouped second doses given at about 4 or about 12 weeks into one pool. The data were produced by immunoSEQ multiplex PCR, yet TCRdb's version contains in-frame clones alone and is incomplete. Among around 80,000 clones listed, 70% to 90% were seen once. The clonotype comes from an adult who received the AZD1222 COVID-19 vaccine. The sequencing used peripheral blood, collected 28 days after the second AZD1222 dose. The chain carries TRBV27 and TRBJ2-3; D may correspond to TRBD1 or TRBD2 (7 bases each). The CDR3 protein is CASSPIRGGSTDTQYF. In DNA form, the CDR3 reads TGTGCCAGCAGCCCTATCAGGGGGGGGAGCACAGATACGCAGTATTTT.